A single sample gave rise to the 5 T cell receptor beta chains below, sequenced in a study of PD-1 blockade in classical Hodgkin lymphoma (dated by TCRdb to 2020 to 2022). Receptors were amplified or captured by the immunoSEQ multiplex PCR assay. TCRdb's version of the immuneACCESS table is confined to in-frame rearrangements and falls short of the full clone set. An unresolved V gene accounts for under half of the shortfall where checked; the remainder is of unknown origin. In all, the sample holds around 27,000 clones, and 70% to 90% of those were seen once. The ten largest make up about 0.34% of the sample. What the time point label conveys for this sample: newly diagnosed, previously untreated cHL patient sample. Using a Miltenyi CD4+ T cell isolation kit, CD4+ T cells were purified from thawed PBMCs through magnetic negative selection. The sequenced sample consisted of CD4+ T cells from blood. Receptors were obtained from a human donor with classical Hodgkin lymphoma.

The CDR3, as DNA: TGTGCCAGCAGTGAAGCCGGGACAGGGATCTCTAACTATGGCTACACCTTC. It specifies CASSEAGTGISNYGYTF. The chain recombines TRBV6-1 with TRBJ1-2; 9 bases map to TRBD1. The CDR3 contains 17 residues. Germline values: CDR1 MNHNS, CDR2 SASEGT. Trimming took 0 bases from V and 0 from J; bases not matched to a gene: 5.

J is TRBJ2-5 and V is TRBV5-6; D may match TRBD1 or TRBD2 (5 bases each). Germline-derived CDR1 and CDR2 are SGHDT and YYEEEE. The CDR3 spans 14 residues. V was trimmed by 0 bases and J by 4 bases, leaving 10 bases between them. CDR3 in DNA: TGTGCCAGCAGCTTGGCCGGTGGGGGAGAGACCCAGTACTTC. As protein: CASSLAGGGETQYF.

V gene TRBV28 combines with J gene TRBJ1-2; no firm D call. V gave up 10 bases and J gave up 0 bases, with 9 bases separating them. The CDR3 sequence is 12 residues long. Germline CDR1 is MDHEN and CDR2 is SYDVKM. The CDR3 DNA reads TGTGCCATCACCACAGCTAACTATGGCTACACCTTC. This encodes CAITTANYGYTF.

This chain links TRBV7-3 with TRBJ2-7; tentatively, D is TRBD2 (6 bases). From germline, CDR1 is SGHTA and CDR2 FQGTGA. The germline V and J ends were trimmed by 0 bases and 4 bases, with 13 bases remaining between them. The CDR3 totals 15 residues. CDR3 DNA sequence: TGTGCCAGCAGCTTAACGCAGGGCGGAGGGTACGAGCAGTACTTC. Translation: CASSLTQGGGYEQYF.

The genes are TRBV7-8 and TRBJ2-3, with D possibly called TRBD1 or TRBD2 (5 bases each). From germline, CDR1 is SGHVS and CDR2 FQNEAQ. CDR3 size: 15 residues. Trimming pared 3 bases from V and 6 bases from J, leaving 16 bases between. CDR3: CASSFTGTILDTQYF. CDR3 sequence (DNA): TGTGCCAGCAGCTTTACCGGGACGATCTTGGATACGCAGTATTTT.